This T cell receptor beta chain was documented in a study of cytomegalovirus exposure and HLA in healthy donors. The junction had 9 bases not matched to a gene; V was cut back by 5 bases and J by 0 bases. Germline lookup yields CDR1 SGHDN and CDR2 FVKESK. This CDR3 comprises 16 residues. PCR used 60 Vbeta primers and 13 Jbeta primers. Libraries were prepared by immunoSEQ multiplex PCR; TCRdb keeps only in-frame clonotypes and omits some of them. There are 140,000 to 150,000 clones in the sample, with 0.96% held by the top ten. This TCR came from a male donor in good health and CMV-seronegative. Specimen: PBMCs. The genes are TRBV14 and TRBJ2-7, with 8 bases matching TRBD2. CDR3 DNA: TGTGCCAGCAGCGGCTCCGGGACTAGTGCCTCCTACGAGCAGTACTTC. As protein: CASSGSGTSASYEQYF.